The 10 T cell receptor beta chains below were found in one sample sequenced in a study of cytomegalovirus exposure and HLA in healthy donors (dated by TCRdb to about 2017). Libraries were built with the immunoSEQ multiplex PCR assay. For the multiplex PCR, a mixture combining 60 forward primers for TCR Vbeta segments and 13 reverse primers for TCR Jbeta segments was used. Entries here come from immuneACCESS through TCRdb and include only in-frame sequences with V and J called. Some clones fail to appear in such tables; in the studies checked, an unresolved V gene covers under half of the shortfall, and the cause of the remainder is unknown. The sample records around 150,000 clones, approximately 80% of which are singletons. About 15% of the sample comes from the top ten. Sequencing input: PBMCs. All receptors derive from a woman in her 40s in good health and CMV-seronegative.

This chain uses TRBV11-3 with TRBJ2-3; 9 bases are shared with TRBD1. The CDR3 is 14 residues long. From germline, CDR1 is SGHNT and CDR2 YENEEA. V lost 4 bases to trimming and J lost 3 bases; unmatched junction nucleotides: 2. CDR3 amino acids: CASSSGQGTDTQYF. CDR3 coding DNA: TGTGCCAGCAGCTCGGGACAGGGAACAGATACGCAGTATTTT.

The chain joins TRBV28 to TRBJ1-5; 11 positions match TRBD1. Germline V gene data show CDR1 as MDHEN and CDR2 as SYDVKM. The CDR3 extends over 17 amino acids. V lost 9 bases and J lost 3; bases outside the gene matches: 13. The CDR3 spells CASVIRPGQGVNQPQHF. As DNA, the CDR3 is TGTGCCAGTGTAATTAGACCGGGACAGGGGGTCAATCAGCCCCAGCATTTT.

The chain is built from TRBV6-5 and TRBJ2-7; TRBD1 matches at 7 bases. The CDR3 consists of 15 residues. Germline loops: CDR1 MNHEY, CDR2 SVGAGI. After removal of 4 bases from V and 0 bases from J, the junction contained 6 bases not matched to a gene. In DNA form, the CDR3 reads TGTGCCAGCAGTTTTACAGGGGTAAACTCCTACGAGCAGTACTTC. This encodes CASSFTGVNSYEQYF.

The chain couples TRBV5-1 to TRBJ1-1; 7 nucleotides line up with TRBD1. The CDR3 loop spans 15 amino acids. Per germline, CDR1 SGHRS and CDR2 YFSETQ. V lost 3 bases, J lost 1 base, and 6 bases stayed unmatched. This CDR3 reads CASSYSTGKNTEAFF. The CDR3 nucleotides are TGCGCCAGCAGCTATTCGACAGGGAAGAACACTGAAGCTTTCTTT.

The sample holds one count of this clone. The J gene is TRBJ2-1, the V gene TRBV9, with 8 bases that match TRBD2. The germline gives CDR1 SGDLS, CDR2 YYNGEE. The trim removed 0 bases at V and 4 bases at J, leaving 3 bases unmatched. The CDR3 is made up of 15 amino acids. The CDR3 bases are TGTGCCAGCAGCGTAGCAGCGGGGGCTTACAATGAGCAGTTCTTC. This codes for CASSVAAGAYNEQFF.

CDR3 coding DNA: TGTGCCAGCAGCTCCGGCAGGACAGTAAATAGCAATCAGCCCCAGCATTTT. This sequence encodes CASSSGRTVNSNQPQHF. The V and J genes are TRBV7-8 and TRBJ1-5, with a possible D match to TRBD1 (6 bases). Trimming removed 4 bases at V and 0 bases at J, with 16 bases between. The CDR3 loop spans 17 amino acids. The V gene's germline CDR1 is SGHVS and CDR2 FQNEAQ.

This chain uses TRBV20-1 with TRBJ2-5; 7 bases line up with TRBD2. The J call may be incorrect, as the DNA end agrees better with TRBJ2-7. The V gene's germline CDR1 is DFQATT and CDR2 SNEGSKA (reference sequence). This CDR3 spans 11 amino acids. CDR3 nucleotides: TGCAGTGCTAGTGCGGGGGACGAGCAGTACTTC. Translation: CSASAGDEQYF.

Remarks on this clone: Compared with germline, one end of the junction differs, possibly owing to a read error. CDR3 loop: CATSRDLSSGANGLTF. The CDR3 DNA reads TGTGCCACCAGCAGAGATCTGAGCTCTGGGGCCAACGGCCTGACTTTC. The V gene is TRBV15, the J gene TRBJ2-6; D possibly corresponds to TRBD1 (5 bases). Germline-derived CDR1 and CDR2 are LNHNV and YYDKDF (reference sequence). The CDR3 spans 16 residues.

V usage is TRBV7-6 and J usage is TRBJ2-5; D is unclear. Germline lookup yields CDR1 SGHVS and CDR2 FNYEAQ. This CDR3 has 13 residues. Trimming left V 2 bases short and J 1 base short, with 5 bases between. CDR3 protein: CASSLNSQETQYF. The DNA for the CDR3 is TGTGCCAGCAGCTTAAACAGCCAAGAGACCCAGTACTTC.

The CDR3 loop reads CASSAGQGGSEQYF. The CDR3 DNA reads as TGTGCCAGCAGCGCCGGACAGGGGGGAAGCGAGCAGTACTTC. The chain links TRBV9 to TRBJ2-7; 10 bases agree with TRBD1. Unmatched junction bases numbered 6, after V lost 3 bases and J lost 6 bases. Germline CDR1 is SGDLS and CDR2 is YYNGEE. The CDR3 runs 14 residues.